There are many counts of the clone carrying this T cell receptor (beta chain). Its antigen is not identified. The read ends 3 residues before the CDR3 terminus; that terminus is restored from the germline J gene. Both groups were predominantly of Caucasian heritage. The data stem from a study of T cell clonality in common variable immunodeficiency. Study-level findings and limits: Reportedly, TCR beta sequences from common variable immunodeficiency showed fewer deletions and N-nucleotide insertions. Repertoire-complication correlations in CVID were limited by patient heterogeneity. T cell subpopulation sequencing would be needed to explain CVID clonality.

Profiled with immunoSEQ multiplex PCR; TCRdb holds only in-frame clones, not every one. The sample has about 52,000 clones, none seen only once. The germline V gene has CDR1 MNHNS and CDR2 SASEGT. V was cut by 3 bases and J by 3 bases, with 15 bases left in between. This CDR3 comprises 15 residues. Sequenced material: peripheral blood mononuclear cells. The TCR originated in a person aged 18 to 75 in good health. The chain is built from TRBV6-1 and TRBJ2-7; D is possibly TRBD2 (5 bases). The CDR3 bases that were read are TGTGCCAGCAGTGATGCGGGCCTAGGAGGCTACGAG. Protein sequence: CASSDAGLGGYE. The whole CDR3 sequence reads CASSDAGLGGYEQYF.